The rows below give T cell receptor beta chains drawn from one sample of a study of control samples from healthy donors and cancer patients. Only in-frame clones appear in the TCRdb table, and some are missing; sequencing was by immunoSEQ multiplex PCR. The sample contains some 96,000 clones, about 88% of which appear only once. Sequences were obtained from blood. These receptors came from a woman aged 50 to 60 in good health. Both conserved end residues are part of each CDR3. A D gene is named only where the DNA matches it firmly. Size is omitted from some rows. Given values are once, few, many or a class for expanded clones.

NA	13	NA	TRBV18	TRBJ2-4	CASLRFEENIQYF	TGTGCCAGCCTCAGGTTCGAGGAAAACATTCAGTACTTC
NA	14	NA	TRBV19	TRBJ1-1	CASSTPGLETEAFF	TGTGCCAGTAGCACCCCGGGGTTGGAGACTGAAGCTTTCTTT
NA	13	NA	TRBV5-1	TRBJ2-1	CASSEFRGNEQFF	TGCGCCAGCAGCGAATTCCGGGGAAATGAGCAGTTCTTC
NA	17	TRBD1	TRBV4-1	TRBJ1-2	CASSHFSLGQENYGYTF	TGCGCCAGCAGCCATTTTTCTCTCGGACAGGAGAACTATGGCTACACCTTC
NA	15	NA	TRBV24-1	TRBJ2-3	CATSDFSPGTDTQYF	TGTGCCACCAGTGATTTTAGTCCAGGGACAGATACGCAGTATTTT
NA	15	TRBD2	TRBV5-1	TRBJ2-1	CASSLVASGGNLQFF	TGCGCCAGCAGCTTGGTAGCTAGCGGGGGCAACTTACAGTTCTTC
NA	12	NA	TRBV5-1	TRBJ2-1	CASSAPGPNQFF	TGCGCCAGCAGCGCCCCGGGACCTAATCAGTTCTTC
NA	15	TRBD2	TRBV9	TRBJ2-1	CASTELAGGYNEQFF	TGTGCCAGCACCGAACTAGCGGGAGGCTACAATGAGCAGTTCTTC
NA	16	TRBD2	TRBV6-6	TRBJ2-1	CASSYRSGRDGNEQFF	TGTGCCAGCAGTTATCGTAGTGGGAGGGACGGCAATGAGCAGTTCTTC
NA	15	NA	TRBV9	TRBJ2-7	CASSVAGGPSYEQYF	TGTGCCAGCAGCGTAGCAGGGGGGCCCTCCTACGAGCAGTACTTC
NA	16	NA	TRBV11-2	TRBJ1-2	CASSSARAHLPNGYTF	TGTGCCAGCAGCAGTGCAAGGGCCCATCTACCGAATGGCTACACCTTC
NA	16	TRBD2	TRBV7-9	TRBJ2-1	CASSLTLAGVYNEQFF	TGTGCCAGCAGCTTAACCCTAGCGGGAGTCTACAATGAGCAGTTCTTC
NA	14	NA	TRBV25-1	TRBJ2-1	CASSRQTTNNEQFF	TGTGCCAGCAGCCGCCAAACAACCAACAATGAGCAGTTCTTC
NA	15	TRBD2	TRBV7-3	TRBJ2-1	CASSTTSGRPNEQFF	TGTGCCAGCAGCACAACTAGCGGACGACCCAATGAGCAGTTCTTC
NA	12	NA	TRBV5-8	TRBJ1-2	CASSPESQGYTF	TGTGCCAGCAGCCCAGAGTCCCAGGGCTACACCTTC
NA	13	TRBD2	TRBV5-6	TRBJ2-5	CASSLGGEGTQYF	TGTGCCAGCAGCTTGGGGGGGGAGGGGACCCAGTACTTC
NA	16	TRBD2	TRBV7-7	TRBJ2-2	CASAPTGGGPGGELFF	TGTGCCAGCGCCCCCACGGGCGGGGGGCCGGGCGGGGAGCTGTTTTTT
NA	15	TRBD2	TRBV20-1	TRBJ2-3	CSASTWGGATDTQYF	TGCAGTGCTAGTACCTGGGGAGGGGCCACAGATACGCAGTATTTT
NA	15	TRBD2	TRBV30	TRBJ2-2	CAWSGSGGYTGELFF	TGTGCCTGGAGTGGGAGCGGGGGCTACACCGGGGAGCTGTTTTTT
NA	16	NA	TRBV6-1	TRBJ1-2	CASSEEPGGSRGGYTF	TGTGCCAGCAGTGAAGAGCCCGGGGGCTCCAGGGGTGGCTACACCTTC
NA	13	NA	TRBV21-1	TRBJ1-4	CANPEQGPQKLFF	TGTGCCAACCCCGAACAGGGACCGCAAAAACTGTTTTTT
once	14	NA	TRBV9	TRBJ1-5	CASQGGDSNQPQHF	TGTGCCAGCCAAGGGGGGGATAGCAATCAGCCCCAGCATTTT
NA	17	NA	TRBV6-2/TRBV6-3	TRBJ1-5	CASSYDFRGQRDQPQHF	TGTGCCAGCAGTTACGACTTCCGGGGACAAAGGGATCAGCCCCAGCATTTT
NA	17	NA	TRBV5-4	TRBJ1-1	CASSSPFQRVRDTEAFF	TGTGCCAGCAGCTCCCCGTTCCAAAGGGTACGTGACACTGAAGCTTTCTTT
NA	15	NA	TRBV6-2/TRBV6-3	TRBJ1-1	CASSYSIVALTEAFF	TGTGCCAGCAGTTACTCGATCGTGGCCCTCACTGAAGCTTTCTTT
NA	16	NA	TRBV3-1/TRBV3-2	TRBJ1-3	CASSQIGSPLRNTIYF	TGTGCCAGCAGCCAAATAGGGAGCCCACTAAGAAACACCATATATTTT
NA	13	TRBD1	TRBV6-4	TRBJ1-1	CASSDAGGTEAFF	TGTGCCAGCAGTGACGCAGGGGGAACTGAAGCTTTCTTT
once	15	NA	TRBV2	TRBJ2-5	CASVMRQMDQETQYF	TGTGCCAGCGTAATGAGACAGATGGACCAAGAGACCCAGTACTTC
NA	13	NA	TRBV24-1	TRBJ1-1	CATRGSANTEAFF	TGTGCCACCAGGGGATCAGCGAACACTGAAGCTTTCTTT
NA	14	NA	TRBV18	TRBJ2-7	CASSPSSTSYEQYF	TGTGCCAGCTCACCCTCTAGCACGTCCTACGAGCAGTACTTC
NA	14	TRBD1	TRBV24-1	TRBJ1-4	CATSDTGGNEKLFF	TGTGCCACCAGTGATACAGGGGGGAATGAAAAACTGTTTTTT
NA	16	NA	TRBV9	TRBJ2-4	CASSTGLSLAKNIQYF	TGTGCCAGCAGCACCGGACTCTCCTTAGCCAAAAACATTCAGTACTTC
NA	15	TRBD1	TRBV4-1	TRBJ1-5	CASSLTGQSNQPQHF	TGCGCCAGCAGCCTGACGGGACAGAGCAATCAGCCCCAGCATTTT
NA	16	TRBD2	TRBV7-3	TRBJ2-3	CASSLFGSGGADTQYF	TGTGCCAGCAGCTTATTCGGCTCGGGAGGAGCAGATACGCAGTATTTT
NA	14	NA	TRBV27	TRBJ2-1	CASSFVGGAGEQFF	TGTGCCAGCAGTTTCGTTGGGGGAGCTGGTGAGCAGTTCTTC
NA	16	NA	TRBV11-2	TRBJ2-3	CASKQRAWRGTDTQYF	TGTGCCAGCAAACAAAGGGCCTGGAGGGGCACAGATACGCAGTATTTT
NA	13	TRBD1	TRBV7-3	TRBJ2-7	CASSISDRSEQYF	TGTGCCAGCAGCATCTCGGACAGGAGCGAGCAGTACTTC
NA	16	TRBD2	TRBV19	TRBJ2-5	CASSWTSGVSLQTQYF	TGTGCCAGTAGTTGGACTAGCGGGGTCTCCCTGCAGACCCAGTACTTC
NA	15	NA	TRBV6-5	TRBJ2-7	CASILTADSSYEQYF	TGTGCCAGCATATTAACAGCCGACAGCTCCTACGAGCAGTACTTC
NA	15	TRBD2	TRBV2	TRBJ2-2	CASSREGAISGELFF	TGTGCCAGCAGTCGGGAGGGTGCAATTTCCGGGGAGCTGTTTTTT
NA	12	NA	TRBV10-3	TRBJ1-1	CATEQGNTEAFF	TGTGCCACGGAACAGGGGAACACTGAAGCTTTCTTT
once	15	NA	TRBV4-2	TRBJ1-1	CASSQFGEGGTEAFF	TGTGCCAGCAGCCAATTTGGGGAGGGGGGCACTGAAGCTTTCTTT
NA	20	NA	TRBV7-5	TRBJ1-5	CVRSLVPGQDNFLWNQPQHF	TGTGTCAGAAGCTTGGTCCCGGGACAGGACAACTTTCTTTGGAATCAGCCCCAGCATTTT
NA	16	TRBD1	TRBV7-2	TRBJ1-6	CASSIEQGADNSPLHF	TGTGCCAGCAGCATCGAACAGGGGGCAGATAATTCACCCCTCCACTTT
NA	14	TRBD1	TRBV24-1	TRBJ1-2	CATVTGDSNYGYTF	TGTGCCACCGTGACAGGGGACTCTAACTATGGCTACACCTTC
NA	15	NA	TRBV9	TRBJ2-2	CASSTGAGNTGELFF	TGTGCCAGCAGTACAGGAGCCGGGAACACCGGGGAGCTGTTTTTT
NA	18	NA	TRBV7-9	TRBJ2-2	CASSFSRGPIPNTGELFF	TGTGCCAGCAGCTTCTCTCGAGGACCTATCCCGAACACCGGGGAGCTGTTTTTT
NA	15	TRBD2	TRBV4-1	TRBJ2-5	CASSPSGHIQETQYF	TGCGCCAGCAGTCCTAGCGGGCACATACAAGAGACCCAGTACTTC
NA	13	NA	TRBV5-6	TRBJ2-3	CASSMRGTDTQYF	TGTGCCAGCAGCATGCGGGGCACAGATACGCAGTATTTT
NA	16	TRBD2	TRBV5-1	TRBJ2-3	CASSLGLAGIGDTQYF	TGCGCCAGCAGCTTAGGTCTAGCGGGGATTGGGGATACGCAGTATTTT
NA	16	TRBD1	TRBV5-1	TRBJ1-2	CASSSDRGSSNYGYTF	TGCGCCAGCAGCTCAGACAGGGGGAGTTCTAACTATGGCTACACCTTC
few	15	TRBD1	TRBV5-1	TRBJ1-1	CASTIPGQPYTEAFF	TGCGCCAGCACGATCCCGGGACAGCCCTACACTGAAGCTTTCTTT
once	15	NA	TRBV19	TRBJ1-4	CASKLVMATNEKLFF	TGTGCCAGTAAATTGGTTATGGCAACTAATGAAAAACTGTTTTTT
NA	17	NA	TRBV5-4	TRBJ1-4	CASSFGGGERTNEKLFF	TGTGCCAGCAGCTTTGGGGGCGGGGAAAGGACTAATGAAAAACTGTTTTTT
NA	16	NA	TRBV14	TRBJ2-3	CASSHELARYTDTQYF	TGTGCCAGCAGCCACGAGCTAGCGCGCTACACAGATACGCAGTATTTT